Listed below are T cell receptor beta chains from one sample, sequenced in a study of cytomegalovirus exposure and HLA in healthy donors. Here immunoSEQ multiplex PCR was the method, and the copy in TCRdb shows in-frame clones only, minus some. The data contain under 100,000 clones, about 9.5% of them seen just once; the ten biggest clones take up roughly 22%. Input material: PBMCs. These receptor sequences come from a man in his sixties in good health and CMV-seropositive. CDR3s include the opening cysteine and the closing phenylalanine or tryptophan. Each record gives: J gene, D gene, V gene, clone size, CDR3 protein, CDR3 DNA. D genes are given only for firm matches. Clone size is not always given. Where it is, it says once, few, many or a class for expanded clones.

J gene: TRBJ2-1; D gene: .; V gene: TRBV19; clone size: .; CDR3 protein: CASSIEDSGLNEQFF; CDR3 DNA: TGTGCCAGTAGTATAGAAGACTCAGGGCTGAATGAGCAGTTCTTC
J gene: TRBJ2-1; D gene: TRBD1; V gene: TRBV27; clone size: few; CDR3 protein: CASSGDRRPPYEQFF; CDR3 DNA: TGTGCCAGCAGTGGGGACAGGCGACCTCCGTATGAGCAGTTCTTC
J gene: TRBJ2-1; D gene: .; V gene: TRBV5-1; clone size: few; CDR3 protein: CASSLASGSYNEQFF; CDR3 DNA: TGCGCCAGCAGCTTGGCTTCCGGCTCCTACAATGAGCAGTTCTTC
J gene: TRBJ2-3; D gene: .; V gene: TRBV30; clone size: .; CDR3 protein: CAWTGPGGTQYF; CDR3 DNA: TGTGCCTGGACCGGGCCCGGGGGTACGCAGTATTTT
J gene: TRBJ1-5; D gene: .; V gene: TRBV11-2; clone size: .; CDR3 protein: CASSLERDQPQHF; CDR3 DNA: TGTGCCAGCAGCTTAGAGAGGGATCAGCCCCAGCATTTT
J gene: TRBJ1-2; D gene: .; V gene: TRBV4-2; clone size: .; CDR3 protein: CASSQLDGNTYGYTF; CDR3 DNA: TGTGCCAGCAGCCAACTTGACGGGAACACCTATGGCTACACCTTC
J gene: TRBJ2-2; D gene: TRBD2; V gene: TRBV2; clone size: few; CDR3 protein: CASKAGEVNTGELFF; CDR3 DNA: TGTGCCAGCAAAGCGGGGGAAGTGAACACCGGGGAGCTGTTTTTT
J gene: TRBJ2-6; D gene: .; V gene: TRBV29-1; clone size: .; CDR3 protein: CSANPTGANVLTF; CDR3 DNA: TGCAGCGCCAATCCCACTGGGGCCAACGTCCTGACTTTC
J gene: TRBJ2-7; D gene: .; V gene: TRBV5-1; clone size: few; CDR3 protein: CASSLLVFSYEQYF; CDR3 DNA: TGCGCCAGCAGCTTGCTAGTTTTCTCCTACGAGCAGTACTTC
J gene: TRBJ2-1; D gene: .; V gene: TRBV7-9; clone size: .; CDR3 protein: CASSFGGGINEQFF; CDR3 DNA: TGTGCCAGCAGCTTTGGAGGGGGCATCAATGAGCAGTTCTTC
J gene: TRBJ1-5; D gene: .; V gene: TRBV19; clone size: few; CDR3 protein: CASSGWGGLDQPQHF; CDR3 DNA: TGTGCCAGTAGCGGATGGGGGGGGCTGGATCAGCCCCAGCATTTT
J gene: TRBJ1-4; D gene: TRBD1; V gene: TRBV28; clone size: .; CDR3 protein: CASSLGQARKLFF; CDR3 DNA: TGTGCCAGCAGTTTAGGACAGGCTAGAAAACTGTTTTTT
J gene: TRBJ1-1; D gene: TRBD1; V gene: TRBV27; clone size: .; CDR3 protein: CASSPDREEDTEAFF; CDR3 DNA: TGTGCCAGCAGTCCAGACAGGGAAGAAGACACTGAAGCTTTCTTT
J gene: TRBJ2-3; D gene: TRBD2; V gene: TRBV5-4; clone size: few; CDR3 protein: CASRPASLAGVTDTQYF; CDR3 DNA: TGTGCCAGCAGACCGGCGAGTCTAGCGGGAGTCACAGATACGCAGTATTTT
J gene: TRBJ2-7; D gene: .; V gene: TRBV13; clone size: few; CDR3 protein: CASNGGARYEQYF; CDR3 DNA: TGTGCCAGCAATGGTGGGGCAAGGTACGAGCAGTACTTC
J gene: TRBJ2-1; D gene: TRBD2; V gene: TRBV7-3; clone size: .; CDR3 protein: CASSNGLADYNEQFF; CDR3 DNA: TGTGCCAGCAGCAACGGACTAGCGGATTACAATGAGCAGTTCTTC
J gene: TRBJ2-5; D gene: .; V gene: TRBV5-4; clone size: few; CDR3 protein: CASSLEPGETQYF; CDR3 DNA: TGTGCCAGCAGCTTGGAACCGGGGGAGACCCAGTACTTC
J gene: TRBJ2-7; D gene: .; V gene: TRBV6-5; clone size: few; CDR3 protein: CASSLKRGRTSYEQYF; CDR3 DNA: TGTGCCAGCAGTTTGAAAAGGGGTCGTACCTCCTACGAGCAGTACTTC
J gene: TRBJ2-1; D gene: .; V gene: TRBV27; clone size: few; CDR3 protein: CASVSLQRTSGHNEQFF; CDR3 DNA: TGTGCCAGCGTAAGTTTACAGAGGACCAGCGGGCACAATGAGCAGTTCTTC
J gene: TRBJ2-1; D gene: TRBD2; V gene: TRBV5-6; clone size: .; CDR3 protein: CASSASGALNEQFF; CDR3 DNA: TGTGCCAGCAGCGCCAGCGGGGCCTTGAATGAGCAGTTCTTC
J gene: TRBJ2-2; D gene: .; V gene: TRBV7-7; clone size: few; CDR3 protein: CASSPDTGELFF; CDR3 DNA: TGTGCTAGCAGCCCCGACACCGGGGAGCTGTTTTTT
J gene: TRBJ2-1; D gene: .; V gene: TRBV5-4; clone size: .; CDR3 protein: CASSLGTGTYNEQFF; CDR3 DNA: TGTGCCAGCAGCTTAGGGACTGGTACCTACAATGAGCAGTTCTTC
J gene: TRBJ1-4; D gene: .; V gene: TRBV7-9; clone size: .; CDR3 protein: CASSPADIATNEKLFF; CDR3 DNA: TGTGCCAGCAGCCCAGCAGACATTGCAACTAATGAAAAACTGTTTTTT
J gene: TRBJ1-5; D gene: .; V gene: TRBV2; clone size: .; CDR3 protein: CASRPTDNQPQHF; CDR3 DNA: TGTGCCAGCAGACCGACAGACAATCAGCCCCAGCATTTT